A selection of T cell receptor beta chains follows, all from one sample in a study of CD8+CD57+ T cells in acquired aplastic anemia. One entry per CDR3 protein, called by TCRdb with MiXCR from the reads. The data hold 150,000 to 200,000 distinct CDR3 sequences, with around 47% observed a single time. Material: sorted CD4+, CD8+, or CD8+CD57+ T cells (not recorded which) from PBMCs. These receptors were taken from a human donor with aplastic anemia. CDR3s include the opening cysteine and the closing phenylalanine or tryptophan. The order of the fields is CDR3 length, D gene, clone size, J gene, V gene, CDR3 protein, CDR3 DNA. The D gene is left open where the match is weak. Clone size is not always given. Where it is, it says once, few, many or a class for expanded clones.

CDR3 length: 15
D gene: .
clone size: few
J gene: TRBJ2-3
V gene: TRBV7-3
CDR3 protein: CASSWLTGSTDTQYF
CDR3 DNA: TGTGCCAGCAGCTGGTTGACAGGAAGCACAGATACGCAGTATTTT

CDR3 length: 13
D gene: .
clone size: .
J gene: TRBJ2-7
V gene: TRBV24-1
CDR3 protein: CATSDSTGCEQYF
CDR3 DNA: TGTGCCACCAGTGATTCGACAGGCTGCGAGCAGTACTTC

CDR3 length: 14
D gene: .
clone size: .
J gene: TRBJ2-7
V gene: TRBV2
CDR3 protein: CANPTGPFSYEQYF
CDR3 DNA: TGTGCCAATCCGACAGGACCGTTCTCCTACGAGCAGTACTTC

CDR3 length: 18
D gene: TRBD2
clone size: many
J gene: TRBJ2-5
V gene: TRBV6-1
CDR3 protein: CASSEGGVGAGGAETQYF
CDR3 DNA: TGTGCCAGCAGTGAAGGGGGCGTGGGAGCGGGAGGTGCGGAGACCCAGTACTTC

CDR3 length: 13
D gene: .
clone size: .
J gene: TRBJ1-1
V gene: TRBV15
CDR3 protein: CATSRDGNTEAFF
CDR3 DNA: TGTGCCACCAGCAGGGACGGTAACACTGAAGCTTTCTTT

CDR3 length: 14
D gene: .
clone size: .
J gene: TRBJ2-5
V gene: TRBV10-3
CDR3 protein: CASKGSGYNQPQYF
CDR3 DNA: TGTGCCAGCAAGGGGTCAGGGTACAATCAGCCCCAGTACTTC

CDR3 length: 15
D gene: TRBD2
clone size: .
J gene: TRBJ2-7
V gene: TRBV5-4
CDR3 protein: CASSDRLAGTYEQYF
CDR3 DNA: TGTGCCAGCAGCGACCGACTAGCGGGCACCTACGAGCAGTACTTC

CDR3 length: 14
D gene: TRBD1
clone size: few
J gene: TRBJ2-1
V gene: TRBV25-1
CDR3 protein: CASSRPGQHNEQFF
CDR3 DNA: TGTGCCAGCAGTCGGCCGGGACAGCACAATGAGCAGTTCTTC

CDR3 length: 13
D gene: .
clone size: once
J gene: TRBJ1-2
V gene: TRBV9
CDR3 protein: CASSSYGGRGYTF
CDR3 DNA: TGTGCCAGCAGTAGTTATGGGGGAAGGGGCTACACCTTC

CDR3 length: 12
D gene: .
clone size: .
J gene: TRBJ2-7
V gene: TRBV20-1
CDR3 protein: CSARADYNNLYF
CDR3 DNA: TGCAGTGCTAGAGCCGATTACAACAACCTGTACTTC

CDR3 length: 19
D gene: TRBD1
clone size: few
J gene: TRBJ1-2
V gene: TRBV6-1
CDR3 protein: CASSEVVFGTGTSLYGYTF
CDR3 DNA: TGTGCCAGCAGTGAGGTAGTATTCGGGACAGGGACCTCTCTCTATGGCTACACCTTC

CDR3 length: 15
D gene: .
clone size: few
J gene: TRBJ1-1
V gene: TRBV2
CDR3 protein: CASSLTRTGNTEAFF
CDR3 DNA: TGTGCCAGCAGCTTAACTAGGACGGGGAACACTGAAGCTTTCTTT

CDR3 length: 13
D gene: .
clone size: .
J gene: TRBJ1-2
V gene: TRBV7-6
CDR3 protein: CASSQPGVGGYTF
CDR3 DNA: TGTGCCAGCAGCCAACCGGGGGTCGGTGGCTACACCTTC

CDR3 length: 15
D gene: .
clone size: many
J gene: TRBJ1-2
V gene: TRBV20-1
CDR3 protein: CSALGGGGTNYGYTF
CDR3 DNA: TGCAGTGCCCTCGGAGGTGGGGGAACTAACTATGGCTACACCTTC

CDR3 length: 16
D gene: TRBD2
clone size: many
J gene: TRBJ2-1
V gene: TRBV5-4
CDR3 protein: CASSYAGTSGSSEQFF
CDR3 DNA: TGTGCCAGCAGCTACGCCGGGACTAGCGGGAGTAGTGAGCAGTTCTTC

CDR3 length: 14
D gene: TRBD1
clone size: .
J gene: TRBJ1-1
V gene: TRBV11-3
CDR3 protein: CASSWTGSNTEAFF
CDR3 DNA: TGTGCCAGCAGCTGGACAGGGTCGAACACTGAAGCTTTCTTT

CDR3 length: 15
D gene: .
clone size: .
J gene: TRBJ2-7
V gene: TRBV4-3
CDR3 protein: CASSQDSVVSYEQYF
CDR3 DNA: TGCGCCAGCAGCCAAGATTCGGTGGTCTCCTACGAGCAGTACTTC

CDR3 length: 13
D gene: .
clone size: many
J gene: TRBJ2-1
V gene: TRBV12-3/TRBV12-4
CDR3 protein: CASSFRGNNEQFF
CDR3 DNA: TGTGCCAGCAGTTTTCGGGGCAACAATGAGCAGTTCTTC

CDR3 length: 12
D gene: .
clone size: once
J gene: TRBJ2-2
V gene: TRBV20-1
CDR3 protein: CSTTGLTGELFF
CDR3 DNA: TGCAGTACCACAGGTCTCACCGGGGAGCTGTTTTTT

CDR3 length: 16
D gene: TRBD1
clone size: many
J gene: TRBJ2-1
V gene: TRBV19
CDR3 protein: CASSIVGQGGYNEQFF
CDR3 DNA: TGTGCCAGTAGTATAGTGGGACAGGGGGGTTACAATGAGCAGTTCTTC

CDR3 length: 15
D gene: .
clone size: few
J gene: TRBJ1-2
V gene: TRBV10-3
CDR3 protein: CAISESQLQGYGYTF
CDR3 DNA: TGTGCCATCAGTGAGTCCCAACTACAGGGATATGGCTACACCTTC

CDR3 length: 15
D gene: TRBD2
clone size: .
J gene: TRBJ2-1
V gene: TRBV24-1
CDR3 protein: CATSDFGGRAGEQFF
CDR3 DNA: TGTGCCACCAGTGATTTCGGCGGGAGGGCAGGCGAGCAGTTCTTC

CDR3 length: 13
D gene: TRBD1
clone size: many
J gene: TRBJ1-2
V gene: TRBV19
CDR3 protein: CASSTTGYPGYTF
CDR3 DNA: TGTGCCAGTAGCACGACAGGGTACCCTGGCTACACCTTC

CDR3 length: 15
D gene: TRBD1
clone size: .
J gene: TRBJ1-5
V gene: TRBV27
CDR3 protein: CASSSQGARNQPQHF
CDR3 DNA: TGTGCCAGCAGTTCCCAGGGGGCAAGGAATCAGCCCCAGCATTTT

CDR3 length: 12
D gene: .
clone size: .
J gene: TRBJ1-2
V gene: TRBV9
CDR3 protein: CASSQGGRGYTF
CDR3 DNA: TGTGCCAGCAGCCAAGGAGGGCGCGGCTACACCTTC

CDR3 length: 16
D gene: TRBD1
clone size: .
J gene: TRBJ2-1
V gene: TRBV24-1
CDR3 protein: CATSDSGTGHYNEQFF
CDR3 DNA: TGTGCCACCAGTGATTCCGGGACAGGGCACTACAATGAGCAGTTCTTC

CDR3 length: 14
D gene: TRBD1
clone size: once
J gene: TRBJ1-6
V gene: TRBV11-2
CDR3 protein: CASSPRDSTSPLHF
CDR3 DNA: TGTGCCAGCAGCCCCCGGGACAGCACTTCACCCCTCCACTTT

CDR3 length: 15
D gene: .
clone size: .
J gene: TRBJ2-7
V gene: TRBV10-2
CDR3 protein: CATSTRQPSSYEQYF
CDR3 DNA: TGCGCCACGAGCACTCGGCAGCCAAGCTCCTACGAGCAGTACTTC

CDR3 length: 11
D gene: .
clone size: few
J gene: TRBJ1-2
V gene: TRBV24-1
CDR3 protein: CATGDTYGYTF
CDR3 DNA: TGTGCCACCGGGGATACATATGGCTACACCTTC

CDR3 length: 17
D gene: .
clone size: .
J gene: TRBJ1-4
V gene: TRBV10-3
CDR3 protein: CAISEQKGRGPNEKLFF
CDR3 DNA: TGTGCCATCAGTGAGCAAAAGGGACGGGGGCCTAATGAAAAACTGTTTTTT

CDR3 length: 12
D gene: .
clone size: few
J gene: TRBJ1-5
V gene: TRBV7-2
CDR3 protein: CASSLDRQPQHF
CDR3 DNA: TGTGCCAGCAGCTTAGATAGGCAGCCCCAGCATTTT

CDR3 length: 14
D gene: .
clone size: .
J gene: TRBJ2-1
V gene: TRBV6-2/TRBV6-3
CDR3 protein: CGSTAPQAHIGQFF
CDR3 DNA: TGTGGCAGCACCGCGCCGCAGGCCCATATTGGGCAGTTCTTC

CDR3 length: 14
D gene: .
clone size: few
J gene: TRBJ1-5
V gene: TRBV10-3
CDR3 protein: CAISESSWSQPQHF
CDR3 DNA: TGTGCCATCAGTGAGTCGAGTTGGAGTCAGCCCCAGCATTTT

CDR3 length: 13
D gene: .
clone size: .
J gene: TRBJ2-7
V gene: TRBV7-9
CDR3 protein: CASSLVSGYEQYF
CDR3 DNA: TGTGCCAGCAGCTTAGTGTCTGGGTACGAGCAGTACTTC

CDR3 length: 11
D gene: .
clone size: .
J gene: TRBJ2-1
V gene: TRBV9
CDR3 protein: CASSVGDEQFF
CDR3 DNA: TGTGCCAGCAGCGTAGGTGATGAGCAGTTCTTC

CDR3 length: 15
D gene: TRBD1
clone size: many
J gene: TRBJ2-1
V gene: TRBV12-3/TRBV12-4
CDR3 protein: CAIDLGQGLYNEQFF
CDR3 DNA: TGTGCCATCGACTTAGGACAGGGCCTATACAATGAGCAGTTCTTC

CDR3 length: 13
D gene: .
clone size: many
J gene: TRBJ1-3
V gene: TRBV12-3/TRBV12-4
CDR3 protein: CASTFSSGNTIYF
CDR3 DNA: TGTGCCAGCACCTTTAGCTCTGGAAACACCATATATTTT

CDR3 length: 17
D gene: .
clone size: many
J gene: TRBJ1-3
V gene: TRBV20-1
CDR3 protein: CSARVEDSRFSGNTIYF
CDR3 DNA: TGCAGTGCTAGAGTGGAGGATTCGCGCTTCTCTGGAAACACCATATATTTT

CDR3 length: 14
D gene: .
clone size: .
J gene: TRBJ2-1
V gene: TRBV5-6
CDR3 protein: CASSLQVGTAGQFF
CDR3 DNA: TGTGCCAGCAGCTTGCAGGTTGGGACGGCTGGGCAGTTCTTC

CDR3 length: 12
D gene: .
clone size: few
J gene: TRBJ2-3
V gene: TRBV10-3
CDR3 protein: CASSRRADTQYF
CDR3 DNA: TGTGCCAGCAGCCGGCGGGCAGATACGCAGTATTTT

CDR3 length: 14
D gene: .
clone size: .
J gene: TRBJ1-4
V gene: TRBV2
CDR3 protein: CASSVGGGNEKLFF
CDR3 DNA: TGTGCCAGCAGTGTTGGCGGAGGTAATGAAAAACTGTTTTTT

CDR3 length: 17
D gene: .
clone size: .
J gene: TRBJ1-6
V gene: TRBV14
CDR3 protein: CASSQERRFRDNSPLHF
CDR3 DNA: TGTGCCAGCAGCCAAGAACGGCGGTTCAGGGATAATTCACCCCTCCACTTT

CDR3 length: 13
D gene: .
clone size: many
J gene: TRBJ1-5
V gene: TRBV19
CDR3 protein: CASASGWGAHQHF
CDR3 DNA: TGTGCCAGCGCGTCCGGATGGGGTGCGCACCAGCATTTT

CDR3 length: 13
D gene: TRBD1
clone size: many
J gene: TRBJ2-5
V gene: TRBV5-4
CDR3 protein: CASSYRDRETQYF
CDR3 DNA: TGTGCCAGCAGCTACCGGGACAGAGAGACCCAGTACTTC

CDR3 length: 16
D gene: TRBD2
clone size: .
J gene: TRBJ2-1
V gene: TRBV2
CDR3 protein: CAGPRAHSGRPNEQFF
CDR3 DNA: TGTGCCGGGCCCAGGGCCCATAGCGGGAGACCCAATGAGCAGTTCTTC

CDR3 length: 13
D gene: .
clone size: many
J gene: TRBJ2-1
V gene: TRBV27
CDR3 protein: CASTSGTYNEQFF
CDR3 DNA: TGTGCCAGCACCTCAGGGACCTACAATGAGCAGTTCTTC

CDR3 length: 15
D gene: TRBD1
clone size: many
J gene: TRBJ2-7
V gene: TRBV5-5
CDR3 protein: CASSLGGTGGYEQYF
CDR3 DNA: TGTGCCAGCAGCTTGGGAGGGACAGGGGGATACGAGCAGTACTTC

CDR3 length: 13
D gene: TRBD1
clone size: many
J gene: TRBJ1-2
V gene: TRBV20-1
CDR3 protein: CSAAQGVSYGYTF
CDR3 DNA: TGCAGTGCCGCGCAGGGGGTTAGCTATGGCTACACCTTC

CDR3 length: 15
D gene: .
clone size: .
J gene: TRBJ2-1
V gene: TRBV2
CDR3 protein: CASSPRVISYNEQFF
CDR3 DNA: TGTGCCAGCAGCCCCAGGGTTATCTCCTACAATGAGCAGTTCTTC

CDR3 length: 14
D gene: TRBD1
clone size: many
J gene: TRBJ2-5
V gene: TRBV2
CDR3 protein: CASRGTGQRETQYF
CDR3 DNA: TGTGCCAGCCGAGGGACAGGGCAACGGGAGACCCAGTACTTC

CDR3 length: 15
D gene: TRBD2
clone size: .
J gene: TRBJ2-5
V gene: TRBV20-1
CDR3 protein: CSATGGLAGPETQYF
CDR3 DNA: TGCAGTGCTACGGGGGGACTAGCGGGGCCTGAGACCCAGTACTTC